The following is a TCR beta chain sequence with its context. The antigen this receptor binds is unknown. No clone much larger than this one lies a single base away; base qualities are absent. The cohort consisted of hundreds of healthy bone marrow donors. All cohort members were sampled while nominally healthy, although unrecorded immune exposures were likely present. The donor tested CMV seropositive and was one of the 289 seropositive cohort members. Every donor gave a peripheral blood sample, and the peripheral blood mononuclear cells from that sample were used for TCR beta sequencing. The Qiagen DNeasy Blood Extraction Kit was used to extract genomic DNA from the blood cell samples. The germline ends are 12 bases apart after V is trimmed by 4 bases and J by 5 bases. From its cysteine to its phenylalanine, the CDR3 spans 14 amino acids. The entry retains the CDR3 DNA only, 42 bases that are in frame from base 1. Via the germline V gene, CDR1 is MGHRA and CDR2 YSYEKL.

This entry is derived from a study of cytomegalovirus exposure and HLA in healthy donors (TCRdb year 2017). As for the study more broadly: An earlier analysis of approximately 640 of the donors reported about 290 Gb of sequence data and 117 million unique TCR beta sequences from 150 million to 200 million T cells. On average, 235,054 unique TCR beta nucleotide sequences were sequenced per donor among some 420 genotyped donors of the cohort, with 15% to 20% of those sequences being non-productive. All discovery cohort repertoires had been generated on a single sequencing platform. The aim of the study was to test whether cataloging public T cell receptors could identify signatures of past pathogen exposure. An early release covering 550 to 650 HLA-typed donors comprised around 300 gigabases of sequencing data and 85 million or so unique TCR sequences. Because of strong linkage in the cohort, roughly 5 DR-DQ haplotypes were treated as single units for association and clustering. Using immunosequencing, the study profiled T cell repertoires from 550 to 750 subjects and related those repertoires to cytomegalovirus serostatus. High-throughput TCR immunosequencing, statistical association of individual TCRs with disease status, and machine learning were combined to predict cytomegalovirus infection status. Of the roughly 430 genotyped donors, 65% to 90% fell in the genetic ancestry cluster associated with self-reported Caucasian donors. In addition to the first cohort of 650 to 750 subjects, a separate validation cohort of 120 different subjects was used. The number of typed donors differed by locus: about 629-630 for A, B, C, DRB1 and DQB1; some 500 for DQA1; some 590 for DPA1; and roughly 490 for DPB1. A later genetic analysis took genome-wide SNP genotypes for about 55% of the 666 donors and used that subset as a discovery cohort. HLA typing covered class I and class II loci at four-digit resolution. Donor age, sex, ethnicity and CMV serostatus were compiled together with the repertoire data. A later analysis re-examined previously published TCR beta repertoires from roughly 650 donors and added high-resolution HLA genotyping to investigate patterns of TCR occurrence. An earlier analysis of about 620 of the donors applied high-throughput TCR beta sequencing to assess whether each TCR beta V gene segment acted as functional or pseudogenic. Rather than using new phenotypic data, the later analysis identified candidate immune exposures from TCR beta sequences and from how often those sequences occurred across donors.

Results and caveats for the whole study, not just this receptor: Some IMGT-functional V segments, including TRBV6-2 and TRBV6-3, could not be distinguished by the 87-base-pair reads and were therefore excluded. Across donors, most TCR sequences were observed very rarely, whereas some public TCRs were present in many individuals. Three of the identified cytomegalovirus-associated TCR beta chains were confirmed in vitro to be specific for cytomegalovirus antigens. Cytomegalovirus status was reported to be diagnosed by the classifier with high specificity and sensitivity in both the original and validation cohorts. A later genetic analysis associated a missense DCLRE1C variant with V-gene and J-gene trimming of TCR beta chains, and an independent cohort replicated the association. A further reported finding was that TCR beta sequences accurately predicted the HLA-A and HLA-B alleles for most subjects in the first cohort. Presence/absence analyses assumed roughly uniform sequencing depth across donors, an assumption that may not hold. Most CMV-associated TCR beta chains appeared to be HLA-restricted in a later analysis, and the HLA associations seemed to be driven largely by CMV exposure. Some 15 rarely observed V segments, including chromosome 9 orphons, were excluded from the earlier analysis of a few hundred of the donors because counts were too low. A cluster of highly shared sequence variants was judged likely to represent a technical artifact of the sequencing pipeline. In a later analysis, TCR association rates were found to vary across HLA loci, with the most associated TCRs seen for DRB1 alleles and the fewest for HLA-C alleles. Because HLA typing was missing for some donors at each locus, association tests included only the typed subset. In an earlier analysis of several hundred of the donors, most TCR beta V segments were observed in productive rearrangements about 87% or about 30% of the time, broadly matching IMGT annotations. The study listed approximately 150 TCR beta chains as associated with cytomegalovirus. A later genetic analysis reported fewer N-insertions in productive TCRs among donors in an Asian-associated ancestry cluster than the roughly 700-donor mean. In a later analysis, several top co-occurrence clusters were reported to appear linked to parvovirus B19, influenza, CMV and Epstein-Barr virus. Linkage disequilibrium might explain the correlated functional status among segregating V segments, but an unknown experimental factor could not be ruled out. A later analysis found that HLA-associated TCR beta chains were more clonally expanded and had lower generation probabilities than equally common non-associated chains. In this cohort, only TCR beta chains were sequenced, and detectable features were limited by the absence of alpha or paired-chain data. The only immune exposure information available for the cohort was CMV serostatus. It was suggested by the authors that the approach could potentially be generalized to other disease states and immunological phenotypes. In a later analysis, around 15,000 TCR beta sequences were associated with specific HLA alleles at a false discovery rate of 0.05. Assigning TCR associations to individual alleles was difficult when HLA alleles, especially DR and DQ, strongly co-occurred.

Libraries were prepared through the immunoSEQ multiplex PCR assay. For the multiplex PCR, a mixture combining 60 forward primers for TCR Vbeta segments and 13 reverse primers for TCR Jbeta segments was used. Amplification of the CDR3 region of rearranged TCR beta genes was performed with a multiplex PCR assay on genomic DNA. The amplified TCR beta libraries were sequenced on the Illumina HiSeq System as 87-base-pair reads. Per the original workflow: In a later analysis, around 80 million unique TCR beta chains were counted across the roughly 610 repertoires, and approximately 9.9 million of these chains were shared by at least two donors. Raw reads were error-corrected and collapsed into unique sequences by a nearest-neighbor algorithm in which closely related sequences were merged to remove PCR and sequencing errors. To assign V, D and J gene segments, CDR3 sequences were aligned to IMGT reference sequences. For a sequence to be retained, a match of at least six nucleotides to both a V gene segment and a J gene segment was required. A rearrangement was called productive if the CDR3 had no stop codons and remained in frame with V and J, and every other rearrangement was called non-productive. Following IMGT convention, CDR3 was defined as the stretch from the second conserved V-encoded cysteine to the conserved J-encoded phenylalanine. In an earlier analysis of roughly 580 of the donors, sequences lacking an unambiguous match to a single V gene segment were excluded. In an earlier analysis of approximately 560 of the donors, a V segment was called functional when productive rearrangements were above 56.7%, and segregating when the standard deviation between donors exceeded 5%. A statistical classification framework was built to diagnose cytomegalovirus status from the catalog of TCR beta chain sequences. In a later analysis, TCR nucleotide sequences were compared against IMGT/GENE-DB human TR gene sequences so that V and J genes could be assigned. The TCRdist pipeline was used in a later analysis to assign CDR3 sequences and most-parsimonious VDJ recombination scenarios. In a later analysis, every TCR beta chain was defined by the combination of its CDR3 amino acid sequence and its V-gene family, and reads without a unique V-gene family were dropped. A later analysis removed 592 highly shared, low-generation-probability nucleotide sequences to deal with suspected cross-contamination and a sequencing artifact. For each public chain, a later analysis derived a clonal expansion index from normalized ranks of inferred template counts within each repertoire. In a later analysis, generation probabilities were computed using a VDJ recombination model fitted to out-of-frame rearrangements, and the results were checked against IGoR. In a later analysis, TCR-TCR, TCR-HLA and TCR-CMV co-occurrence was scored with hypergeometric tests, and a repertoire-size bias correction was applied to TCR pairs. In a later analysis, false discovery rates were estimated by permuting HLA or CMV assignments 20 times. A later analysis grouped co-occurring TCRs with DBSCAN, adding TCRdist sequence similarity when clustering within HLA-allele-positive subsets. Repertoires with fewer than 30,000 or more than 120,000 public chains were left out of co-occurrence clustering, as were five repertoires with anomalous nucleotide sharing. What TCRdb holds here is the immuneACCESS table cut down to in-frame rearrangements. Part of the clones is not present; checked against another copy, under half of the missing clones reflect an unresolved V gene, and the others are unexplained. V, J and clone size derive from that table, while D and trimming were established from the DNA sequence. The sample records over 110,000 clones, approximately 78% of which are singletons. The ten largest make up 5% to 8% of the sample.

The TCR originated in a woman between 40 and 55 years old in good health and CMV-seropositive. Here the chain combines TRBV4-1 and TRBJ2-1; confidence is insufficient to name the D gene. Sequenced sample: PBMCs. The DNA sequence follows: TGCGCCAGCAGCCCGCGGCTAGGAAACAATGAGCAGTTCTTC. This translates into CASSPRLGNNEQFF.